One sample yielded the 2 T cell receptor beta chains listed below, sequenced in a study of cytomegalovirus exposure and HLA in healthy donors (dated by TCRdb to the late 2010s). To prepare the library, the immunoSEQ multiplex PCR assay was applied. For the multiplex PCR, a mixture combining 60 forward primers for TCR Vbeta segments and 13 reverse primers for TCR Jbeta segments was used. Not all clones reach the TCRdb copy of this immuneACCESS table, which keeps in-frame sequences only. Checked studies attribute under half of the gap to unresolved V genes and leave the rest unexplained. The sample records approximately 110,000 clones, approximately 80% of which are singletons. The top ten constitute 5.6% of the sample. Sequenced material: PBMCs. Receptor source: a male donor in good health and CMV-seronegative.

The chain links TRBV7-2 to TRBJ2-5; possibly TRBD1 for D (5 bases). V was pared by 5 bases and J by 4 bases, with 14 bases between. The germline V gene has CDR1 SGHTA and CDR2 FQGNSA. The CDR3 spans 14 residues. The DNA of the CDR3 is TGTGCCAGCAGCCTATCCTTGGGGCGAGAGACCCAGTACTTC. It yields the protein CASSLSLGRETQYF. The complete variable domain, with remaining parts taken from reference TRBV7-2 and TRBJ2-5, reads GAGVSQSPSNKVTEKGKDVELRCDPISGHTALYWYRQSLGQGLEFLIYFQGNSAPDKSGLPSDRFSAERTGGSVSTLTIQRTQQEDSAVYLCASSLSLGRETQYFGPGTRLLVL.

J is TRBJ2-3 and V is TRBV19; 10 bases are a match to TRBD2. This CDR3 has 15 amino acids. V lost 5 bases, J lost 4 bases, and 6 bases stayed unmatched. CDR1 and CDR2 from the germline V gene are LNHDA and SQIVND (reference sequence). CDR3 coding DNA: TGTGCCAGTAGTTGGCTAGCGGGAGTCCCAGATACGCAGTATTTT. This translates into CASSWLAGVPDTQYF.